Reported below is one T cell receptor beta chain. Its target is unknown. Each CDR3 protein is one row after TCRdb ran MiXCR on the reads. The sample includes under 300,000 distinct CDR3 sequences, around 12% of them seen just once. This sample is part of a study of T cell repertoires in cytomegalovirus infection. In the study overall: Both CMV infection and a matching HLA type were indicated by public TCR beta signatures.

CDR1 and CDR2 from the germline V gene are GTSNPN and SVGIG (reference sequence). V shed 5 bases and J shed 4 bases, with 12 bases lying between them. The CDR3 runs 12 residues. Study-level results: Based on cumulative public TCR beta family frequency, carriers of CMV plus the relevant HLA were identified. CMV-specific TCR beta clonotypes restricted by HLA-C dominated the ex vivo response.

Sequencing input: PBMCs. The sequence was collected from a human donor in good health (CMV status not recorded). Some clones in this sample may be carry-over from other donors' samples. This chain connects TRBV30 to TRBJ2-7, with a weak D call TRBD1 (6 bases). The CDR3 nucleotides are TGTGCCTGGGCCTTGGGGGCATACGAGCAGTACTTC. Its translation: CAWALGAYEQYF.